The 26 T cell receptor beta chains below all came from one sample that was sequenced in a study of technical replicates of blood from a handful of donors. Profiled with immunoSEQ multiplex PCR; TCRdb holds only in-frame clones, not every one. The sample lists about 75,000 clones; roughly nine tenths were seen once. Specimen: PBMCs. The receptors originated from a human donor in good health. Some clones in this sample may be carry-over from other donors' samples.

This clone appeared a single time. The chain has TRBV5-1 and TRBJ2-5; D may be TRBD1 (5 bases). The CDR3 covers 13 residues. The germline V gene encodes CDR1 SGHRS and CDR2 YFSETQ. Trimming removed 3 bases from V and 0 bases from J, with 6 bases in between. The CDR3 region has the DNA TGCGCCAGCAGCTCAGGGTACCAAGAGACCCAGTACTTC. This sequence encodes CASSSGYQETQYF.

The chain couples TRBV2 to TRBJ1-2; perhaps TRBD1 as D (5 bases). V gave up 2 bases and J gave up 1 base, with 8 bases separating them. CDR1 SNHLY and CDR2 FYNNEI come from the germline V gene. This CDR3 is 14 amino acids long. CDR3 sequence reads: CASSEYQGNYGYTF. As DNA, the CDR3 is TGTGCCAGCAGTGAATATCAGGGTAACTATGGCTACACCTTC.

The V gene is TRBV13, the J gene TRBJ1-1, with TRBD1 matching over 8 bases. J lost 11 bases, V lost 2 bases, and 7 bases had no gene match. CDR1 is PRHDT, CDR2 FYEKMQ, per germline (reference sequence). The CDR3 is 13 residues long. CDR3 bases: TGTGCCAGCAGCTTACAGGGGGCGGAGTATGCTTTCTTT. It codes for CASSLQGAEYAFF.

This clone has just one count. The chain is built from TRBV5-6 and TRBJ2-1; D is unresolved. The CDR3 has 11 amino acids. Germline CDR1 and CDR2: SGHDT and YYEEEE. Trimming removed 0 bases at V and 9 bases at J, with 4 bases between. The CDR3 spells CASSLAIEQFF. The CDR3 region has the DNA TGTGCCAGCAGCTTGGCTATTGAGCAGTTCTTC. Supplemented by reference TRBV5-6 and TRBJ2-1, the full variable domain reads DAGVTQSPTHLIKTRGQQVTLRCSPKSGHDTVSWYQQALGQGPQFIFQYYEEEERQRGNFPDRFSGHQFPNYSSELNVNALLLGDSALYLCASSLAIEQFFGPGTRLTVL.

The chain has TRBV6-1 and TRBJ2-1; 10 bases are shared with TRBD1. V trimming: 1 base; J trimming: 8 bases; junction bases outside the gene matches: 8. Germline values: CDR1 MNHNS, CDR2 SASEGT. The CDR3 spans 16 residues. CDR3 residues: CASSEEFGDRGHEQFF. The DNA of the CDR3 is TGTGCCAGCAGTGAAGAGTTTGGTGACAGGGGGCATGAGCAGTTCTTC.

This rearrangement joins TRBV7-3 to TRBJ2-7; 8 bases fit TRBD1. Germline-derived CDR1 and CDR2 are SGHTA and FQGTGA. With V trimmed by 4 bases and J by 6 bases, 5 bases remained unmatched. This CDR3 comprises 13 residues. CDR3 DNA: TGTGCCAGCAGCTCCGGACAGGGTAGCGAGCAGTACTTC. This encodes CASSSGQGSEQYF.

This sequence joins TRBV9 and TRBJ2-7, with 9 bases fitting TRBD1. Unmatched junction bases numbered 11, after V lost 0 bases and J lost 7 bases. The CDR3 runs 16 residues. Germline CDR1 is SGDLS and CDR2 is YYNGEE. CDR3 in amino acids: CASSVGWEQGAWEQYF. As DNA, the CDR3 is TGTGCCAGCAGCGTAGGGTGGGAACAGGGGGCTTGGGAGCAGTACTTC.

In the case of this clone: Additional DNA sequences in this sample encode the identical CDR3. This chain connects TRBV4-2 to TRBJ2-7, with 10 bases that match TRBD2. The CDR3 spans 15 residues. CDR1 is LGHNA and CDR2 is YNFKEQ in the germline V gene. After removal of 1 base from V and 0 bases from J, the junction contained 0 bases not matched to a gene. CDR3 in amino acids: CASSQGLAGSYEQYF. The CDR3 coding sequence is TGTGCCAGCAGCCAAGGACTAGCGGGCTCCTACGAGCAGTACTTC.

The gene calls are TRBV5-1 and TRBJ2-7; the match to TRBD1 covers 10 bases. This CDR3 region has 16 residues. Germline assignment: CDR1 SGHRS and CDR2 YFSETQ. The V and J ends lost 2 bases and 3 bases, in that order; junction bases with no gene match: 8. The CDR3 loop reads CASSLSRDRGFYEQYF. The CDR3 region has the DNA TGCGCCAGCAGCTTAAGCCGGGACAGGGGTTTCTACGAGCAGTACTTC.

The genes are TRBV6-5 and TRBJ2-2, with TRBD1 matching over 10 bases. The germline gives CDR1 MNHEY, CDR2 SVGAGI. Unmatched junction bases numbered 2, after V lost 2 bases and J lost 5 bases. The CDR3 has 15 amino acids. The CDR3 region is CASSYGTGATGELFF. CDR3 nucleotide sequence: TGTGCCAGCAGTTACGGGACAGGGGCGACCGGGGAGCTGTTTTTT.

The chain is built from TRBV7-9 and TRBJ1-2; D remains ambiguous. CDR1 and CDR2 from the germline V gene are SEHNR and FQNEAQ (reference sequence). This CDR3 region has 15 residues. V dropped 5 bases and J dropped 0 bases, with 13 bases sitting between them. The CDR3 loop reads CASSPGVLTNYGYTF. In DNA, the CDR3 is TGTGCCAGCAGCCCCGGGGTCCTTACTAACTATGGCTACACCTTC. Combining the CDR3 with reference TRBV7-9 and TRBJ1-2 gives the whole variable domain DTGVSQNPRHKITKRGQNVTFRCDPISEHNRLYWYRQTLGQGPEFLTYFQNEAQLEKSRLLSDRFSAERPKGSFSTLEIQRTEQGDSAMYLCASSPGVLTNYGYTFGSGTRLTVV.

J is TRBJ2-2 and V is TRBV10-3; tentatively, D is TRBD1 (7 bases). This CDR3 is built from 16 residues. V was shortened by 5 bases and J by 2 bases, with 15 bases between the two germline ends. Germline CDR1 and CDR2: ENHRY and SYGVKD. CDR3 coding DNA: TGTGCCATCAGTCAGGGGGGCGCCGGTAACACCGGGGAGCTGTTTTTT. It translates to CAISQGGAGNTGELFF.

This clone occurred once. The CDR3 DNA follows: TGTGCCAGCAGCTCCACCCTCGGGGCTAGCGGGGAGTTTGATACGCAGTATTTT. Its protein product is CASSSTLGASGEFDTQYF. V is TRBV7-9 and J is TRBJ2-3; 9 nucleotides agree with TRBD2. The CDR3 consists of 18 residues. After removal of 4 bases from V and 6 bases from J, the junction contained 17 bases not matched to a gene. Germline V CDR1 and CDR2: SEHNR, FQNEAQ (reference sequence).

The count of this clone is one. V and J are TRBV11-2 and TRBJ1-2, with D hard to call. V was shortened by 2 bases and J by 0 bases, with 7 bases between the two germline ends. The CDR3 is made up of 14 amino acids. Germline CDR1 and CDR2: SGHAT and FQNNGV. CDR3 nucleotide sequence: TGTGCCAGCAGCTTAACCCAGACTAACTATGGCTACACCTTC. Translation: CASSLTQTNYGYTF.

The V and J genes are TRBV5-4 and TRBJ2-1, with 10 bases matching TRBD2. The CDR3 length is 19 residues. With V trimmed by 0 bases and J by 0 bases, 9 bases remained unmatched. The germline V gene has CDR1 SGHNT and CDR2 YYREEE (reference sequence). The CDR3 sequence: CASSLGAGLAVSSYNEQFF. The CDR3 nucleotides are TGTGCCAGCAGCTTGGGGGCTGGACTAGCGGTCAGCTCCTACAATGAGCAGTTCTTC.

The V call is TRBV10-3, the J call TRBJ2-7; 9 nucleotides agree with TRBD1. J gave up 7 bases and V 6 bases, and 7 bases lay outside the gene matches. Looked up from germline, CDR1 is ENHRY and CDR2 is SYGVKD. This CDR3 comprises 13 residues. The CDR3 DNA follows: TGTGCCATCAGGGGACAGGGAACGGGGGAGCAGTACTTC. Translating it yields CAIRGQGTGEQYF.

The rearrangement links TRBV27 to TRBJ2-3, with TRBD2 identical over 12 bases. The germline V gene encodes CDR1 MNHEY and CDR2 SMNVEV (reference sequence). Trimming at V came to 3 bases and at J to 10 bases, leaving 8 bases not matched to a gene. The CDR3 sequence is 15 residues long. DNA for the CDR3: TGTGCCAGCAGTTTGTCACTAGCGGGAGGCGGGGCGCAGTATTTT. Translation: CASSLSLAGGGAQYF.

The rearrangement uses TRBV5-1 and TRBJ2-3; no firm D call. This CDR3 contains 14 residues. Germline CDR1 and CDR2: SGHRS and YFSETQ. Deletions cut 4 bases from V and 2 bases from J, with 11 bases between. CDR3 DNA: TGCGCCAGCAGCCTCGGCACTATCACAGATACGCAGTATTTT. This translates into CASSLGTITDTQYF.

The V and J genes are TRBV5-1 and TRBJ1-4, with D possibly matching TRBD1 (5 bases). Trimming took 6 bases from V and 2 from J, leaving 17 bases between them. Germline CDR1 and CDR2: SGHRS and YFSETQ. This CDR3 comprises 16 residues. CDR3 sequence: CASNTGGSMTNEKLFF. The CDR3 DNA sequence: TGCGCCAGCAATACCGGGGGTAGTATGACTAATGAAAAACTGTTTTTT.

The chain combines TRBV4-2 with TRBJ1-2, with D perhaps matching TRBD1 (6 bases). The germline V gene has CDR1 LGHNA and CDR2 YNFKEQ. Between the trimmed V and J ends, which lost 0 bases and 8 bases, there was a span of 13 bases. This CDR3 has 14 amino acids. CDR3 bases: TGTGCCAGCAGCCAAGAATCGGGGGGCGTCGGCTACACCTTC. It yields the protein CASSQESGGVGYTF.

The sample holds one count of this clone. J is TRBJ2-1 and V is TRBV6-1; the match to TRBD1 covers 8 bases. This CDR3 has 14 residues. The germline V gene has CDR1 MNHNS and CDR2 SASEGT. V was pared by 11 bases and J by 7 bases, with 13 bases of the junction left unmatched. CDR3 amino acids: CAGTKGTGKNEQFF. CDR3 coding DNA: TGTGCCGGGACGAAAGGGACAGGAAAGAATGAGCAGTTCTTC.

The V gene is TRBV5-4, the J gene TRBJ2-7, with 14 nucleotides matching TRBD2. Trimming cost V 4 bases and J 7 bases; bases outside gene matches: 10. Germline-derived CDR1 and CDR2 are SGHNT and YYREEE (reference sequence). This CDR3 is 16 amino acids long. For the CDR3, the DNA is TGTGCCAGCAGCCCGGGACTAGCGGGGGCCCGGGGGGAGCAGTACTTC. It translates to CASSPGLAGARGEQYF. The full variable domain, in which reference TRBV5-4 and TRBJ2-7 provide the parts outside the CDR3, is ETGVTQSPTHLIKTRGQQVTLRCSSQSGHNTVSWYQQALGQGPQFIFQYYREEENGRGNFPPRFSGLQFPNYSSELNVNALELDDSALYLCASSPGLAGARGEQYFGPGTRLTVT.

The CDR3 loop is CASSFGQGYTEAFF. CDR3 DNA: TGTGCCAGTAGTTTCGGACAGGGGTACACTGAAGCTTTCTTT. The V gene is TRBV19, the J gene TRBJ1-1; TRBD1 matches 9 bases. The J segment lost 3 bases and the V segment lost 5 bases, leaving 4 bases of the junction unmatched. Germline values: CDR1 LNHDA, CDR2 SQIVND (reference sequence). This CDR3 contains 14 residues.

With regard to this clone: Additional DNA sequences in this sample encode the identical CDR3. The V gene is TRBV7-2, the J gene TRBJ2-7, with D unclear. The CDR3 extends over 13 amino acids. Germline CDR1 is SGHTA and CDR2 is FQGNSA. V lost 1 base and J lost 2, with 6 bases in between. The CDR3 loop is CASSLVQTYEQYF. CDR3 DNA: TGTGCCAGCAGCTTAGTCCAGACCTACGAGCAGTACTTC.

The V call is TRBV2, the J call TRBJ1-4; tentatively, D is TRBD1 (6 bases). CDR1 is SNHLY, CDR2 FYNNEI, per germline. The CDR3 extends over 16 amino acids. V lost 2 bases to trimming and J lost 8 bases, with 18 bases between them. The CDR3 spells CASSETGRGLNEKLFF. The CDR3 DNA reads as TGTGCCAGCAGTGAAACAGGGAGGGGTCTTAACGAAAAACTGTTTTTT.

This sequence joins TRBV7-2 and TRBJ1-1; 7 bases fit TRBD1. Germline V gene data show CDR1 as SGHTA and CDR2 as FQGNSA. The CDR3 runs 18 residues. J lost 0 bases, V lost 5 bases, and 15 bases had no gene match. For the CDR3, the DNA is TGTGCCAGCAGCGAGCCCTACAGGGGCCGTACCATGAACACTGAAGCTTTCTTT. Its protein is CASSEPYRGRTMNTEAFF.